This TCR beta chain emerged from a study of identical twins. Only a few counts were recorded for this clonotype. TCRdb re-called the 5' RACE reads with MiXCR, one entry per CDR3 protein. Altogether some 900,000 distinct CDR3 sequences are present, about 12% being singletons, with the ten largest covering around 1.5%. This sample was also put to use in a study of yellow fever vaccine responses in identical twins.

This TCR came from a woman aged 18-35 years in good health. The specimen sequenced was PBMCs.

The CDR3 bases are TGCGCCAGCAGCCAACGGGGACAGGGTCACAATGAGCAGTTCTTC. It is translated as CASSQRGQGHNEQFF. The chain couples TRBV5-1 to TRBJ2-1, with 9 nucleotides matching TRBD1. Germline V gene data show CDR1 as SGHRS and CDR2 as YFSETQ. J gave up 5 bases and V 4 bases, and 7 bases lay outside the gene matches. The CDR3 runs to 15 residues.